Following are 19 T cell receptor beta chains from one sample sequenced in a study of blood T cell repertoires in COVID-19. Here immunoSEQ multiplex PCR was the method, and the copy in TCRdb shows in-frame clones only, minus some. The table shows 250,000 or so clones, with about 91% occurring only once. What was sequenced was PBMCs or T cells enriched from blood (not recorded which). The receptors stem from a woman aged 40-49 years with acute COVID-19.

This chain connects TRBV30 to TRBJ1-1, with 7 bases fitting TRBD1. Germline CDR1 reads GTSNPN; CDR2 reads SVGIG (reference sequence). There are 13 residues in the CDR3. With 2 bases clipped from V and 9 bases from J, the junction kept 9 bases outside the gene matches. This CDR3 is CAWSLVRDSKAFF. CDR3 in DNA: TGTGCCTGGAGTTTGGTTCGGGACAGCAAAGCTTTCTTT. The full variable domain, with the rest looked up from reference TRBV30 and TRBJ1-1, is SQTIHQWPATLVQPVGSPLSLECTVEGTSNPNLYWYRQAAGRGLQLLFYSVGIGQISSEVPQNLSASRPQDRQFILSSKKLLLSDSGFYLCAWSLVRDSKAFFGQGTRLTVV.

The V and J genes are TRBV7-9 and TRBJ1-1, with no clear D. CDR3 length: 14 residues. Trimming removed 2 bases at V and 1 base at J, with 8 bases between. Germline V lookup: CDR1 SEHNR, CDR2 FQNEAQ (reference sequence). The CDR3 nucleotides read TGTGCCAGCAGCTTAATGGGGAGGAACACTGAAGCTTTCTTT. The encoded protein is CASSLMGRNTEAFF.

This chain uses TRBV5-8 with TRBJ2-5, with 14 positions matching TRBD2. The trim removed 4 bases at V and 5 bases at J, leaving 7 bases unmatched. Germline lookup yields CDR1 SGHTS and CDR2 YDEGEE. CDR3 length: 16 residues. This chain's CDR3 is CASSVGTSGSTETQYF. The CDR3 nucleotides read TGTGCCAGCAGCGTAGGGACTAGCGGGAGTACGGAGACCCAGTACTTC.

The rearrangement uses TRBV7-2 and TRBJ2-1; 8 bases align to TRBD2. In germline, CDR1 is SGHTA, CDR2 FQGNSA. The CDR3 has 15 amino acids. V lost 6 bases, J lost 6 bases, and 10 bases stayed unmatched. The CDR3: CASRVPGLGSNEQFF. For the CDR3, the DNA is TGTGCCAGCAGGGTACCGGGACTAGGGAGCAATGAGCAGTTCTTC.

The chain's CDR3 is CASSLTGDTQYF. CDR3 in DNA: TGTGCCAGCAGTCTGACAGGAGATACGCAGTATTTT. The V call is TRBV27, the J call TRBJ2-3, with a possible D match to TRBD1 (6 bases). The ends were cut back, 5 bases at V and 5 bases at J, with 8 bases in the middle. Germline V gives CDR1 MNHEY, CDR2 SMNVEV (reference sequence). This CDR3 has 12 residues.

The V gene is TRBV29-1, the J gene TRBJ1-3; D is uncertain. Germline CDR1 SQVTM, CDR2 ANQGSEA. The V and J ends lost 7 bases and 3 bases respectively, with 16 bases between them. The CDR3 extends over 14 amino acids. The CDR3 spells CSARGGRVGNTIYF. CDR3 DNA: TGCAGCGCCCGCGGAGGGAGGGTTGGAAACACCATATATTTT.

For the CDR3, the DNA is TGCGCCAGCAGCAACGTAGCGGGGGGCTACGAGCAGTACTTC. Translation gives CASSNVAGGYEQYF. The chain uses TRBV5-1 and TRBJ2-7; 10 bases map to TRBD2. There are 14 residues in the CDR3. The V and J ends lost 4 bases and 3 bases, in that order; junction bases with no gene match: 4. CDR1 is SGHRS and CDR2 is YFSETQ in the germline V gene.

This chain uses TRBV10-2 with TRBJ1-2; D remains ambiguous. The CDR3 totals 13 residues. Trimming removed 3 bases at V and 4 bases at J, with 9 bases between. CDR1 WSHSY and CDR2 SAAADI come from the germline V gene. The CDR3 protein is CASSDPGLYGYTF. The CDR3 region has the DNA TGCGCCAGCAGTGATCCGGGTCTCTATGGCTACACCTTC.

The rearrangement uses TRBV9 and TRBJ1-2, with 10 bases identical to TRBD1. The CDR3 runs to 18 residues. CDR1 and CDR2 from the germline V gene are SGDLS and YYNGEE. V shed 0 bases, J shed 4 bases, and the junction held 12 bases outside the gene matches. As DNA, the CDR3 is TGTGCCAGCAGCGTAGATTCGACAGGGGGCCTGGTCAGCTATGGCTACACCTTC. This sequence encodes CASSVDSTGGLVSYGYTF.

The CDR3 region is CASSPRGGGVTYEQYF. The CDR3 coding sequence is TGTGCCAGCTCACCACGTGGTGGCGGGGTTACCTACGAGCAGTACTTC. The chain is built from TRBV18 and TRBJ2-7; weak D call: TRBD2 (6 bases). Germline CDR1 and CDR2: KGHSH and LQKENI. This CDR3 comprises 16 residues. V was pared by 1 base and J by 2 bases, with 15 bases between.

In its sample, this clone was seen a few times. The V call is TRBV7-9, the J call TRBJ1-1; maybe TRBD1 (6 bases). V lost 2 bases and J lost 0, with 16 bases in between. This CDR3 spans 17 amino acids. Per germline, CDR1 SEHNR and CDR2 FQNEAQ (reference sequence). The CDR3 DNA reads TGTGCCAGCAGCTTACCGCCCTCGGGACACGTGAACACTGAAGCTTTCTTT. This gives the protein CASSLPPSGHVNTEAFF. Full variable domain (rest looked up from reference TRBV7-9 and TRBJ1-1): DTGVSQNPRHKITKRGQNVTFRCDPISEHNRLYWYRQTLGQGPEFLTYFQNEAQLEKSRLLSDRFSAERPKGSFSTLEIQRTEQGDSAMYLCASSLPPSGHVNTEAFFGQGTRLTVV.

The V gene is TRBV7-2, the J gene TRBJ2-1; D is undetermined. In germline, CDR1 is SGHTA, CDR2 FQGNSA. The CDR3 totals 13 residues. V was pared by 1 base and J by 7 bases, with 8 bases between. CDR3 coding DNA: TGTGCCAGCAGCTTAGGTTTGTTAAATGAGCAGTTCTTC. Protein: CASSLGLLNEQFF.

As DNA, the CDR3 is TGCGCCAGCAGTATTCCGGACTTCGGGGAGCTGTTTTTT. Translating gives CASSIPDFGELFF. The chain recombines TRBV5-1 with TRBJ2-2; D is perhaps TRBD2 (5 bases). This CDR3 region has 13 residues. The V and J ends lost 5 bases and 7 bases respectively, with 12 bases between them. Germline V gene sequence: CDR1 SGHRS, CDR2 YFSETQ.

V and J are TRBV12-3 or TRBV12-4 and TRBJ1-2, with D maybe TRBD1 (6 bases). Trimming removed 3 bases at V and 5 bases at J, with 10 bases between. CDR3 length: 13 residues. The DNA of the CDR3 is TGTGCCAGCAGTTTTTCAGGGGAATATGGCTACACCTTC. Translation gives CASSFSGEYGYTF.

CDR3 nucleotide sequence: TGTGCCAGTGCCCCAGGGACCTATAATTCACCCCTCCACTTT. As protein: CASAPGTYNSPLHF. The V and J genes are TRBV7-6 and TRBJ1-6; the D gene is possibly TRBD1 (5 bases). This CDR3 has 14 residues. Trimming left V 9 bases short and J 2 bases short, with 11 bases between. Germline loops: CDR1 SGHVS, CDR2 FNYEAQ.

This clone was observed a few times. V is TRBV10-1 and J is TRBJ1-1; possibly TRBD1 for D (6 bases). Germline V gives CDR1 WNHNN, CDR2 SYGVQD (reference sequence). This CDR3 comprises 15 residues. Trimming took 2 bases from V and 7 from J, leaving 17 bases between them. The CDR3: CASSETGRGWDEAFF. In DNA form, the CDR3 reads TGCGCCAGCAGTGAGACAGGCAGGGGATGGGATGAAGCTTTCTTT.

The J gene is TRBJ2-2, the V gene TRBV9; 8 nucleotides match TRBD2. Germline CDR1 SGDLS, CDR2 YYNGEE. Losses at the gene ends were 0 bases for V and 7 bases for J; bases not matched to a gene: 8. This CDR3 has 16 residues. CDR3 sequence (DNA): TGTGCCAGCAGCGTAGTCGCGGGAGGATGGGGCGGGGAGCTGTTTTTT. The encoded protein is CASSVVAGGWGGELFF.

V usage is TRBV5-4 and J usage is TRBJ2-4; 9 positions match TRBD1. Trimming took 4 bases from V and 3 from J; bases not matched to a gene: 8. The germline CDR1 and CDR2 sequences are SGHNT and YYREEE (reference sequence). This CDR3 region has 16 residues. DNA of the CDR3: TGTGCCAGCAGCGTGGGGACAGGGTTAGGCAAAAACATTCAGTACTTC. Translated: CASSVGTGLGKNIQYF.

This chain uses TRBV5-1 with TRBJ2-5; D is perhaps TRBD1 (7 bases). V shed 2 bases and J shed 6 bases, with 14 bases lying between them. This CDR3 has 14 residues. CDR1 and CDR2 from the germline V gene are SGHRS and YFSETQ. CDR3 nucleotides: TGCGCCAGCAGCTTAACAGGGGAGGAACAGACCCAGTACTTC. This gives the protein CASSLTGEEQTQYF. The entire variable domain, with the rest obtained from reference TRBV5-1 and TRBJ2-5, is as follows: KAGVTQTPRYLIKTRGQQVTLSCSPISGHRSVSWYQQTPGQGLQFLFEYFSETQRNKGNFPGRFSGRQFSNSRSEMNVSTLELGDSALYLCASSLTGEEQTQYFGPGTRLLVL.